A selection of T cell receptor beta chains follows, all from one sample in a study of blood T cell repertoires in COVID-19. Clones were sequenced by immunoSEQ multiplex PCR, and TCRdb holds only the in-frame ones, with some missing. This table has 250,000 or so clones, about 91% appearing once. Specimen: peripheral blood. The receptors originated from a woman aged 25-40 years with COVID-19, enrolled during active disease. The CDR3 runs from the conserved cysteine through the conserved F or W. A D gene is named only where the DNA matches it firmly. Not every row has a clone size; where given, it reads once, few, many or a size class.

clone_size	v_call	d_call	j_call	cdr3_aa	cdr3_nt
NA	TRBV5-4	TRBD2	TRBJ2-7	CASSSGGDEQYF	TGTGCCAGCAGTTCTGGGGGGGACGAGCAGTACTTC
NA	TRBV7-9	NA	TRBJ2-5	CASSPDTIQETQYF	TGTGCCAGCAGCCCCGACACGATCCAAGAGACCCAGTACTTC
few	TRBV2	NA	TRBJ2-1	CASSLAFSSYNEQFF	TGTGCCAGCAGTCTAGCCTTTTCGTCCTACAATGAGCAGTTCTTC
NA	TRBV6-2/TRBV6-3	NA	TRBJ1-1	CASSQLYYQGQGGWTEAFF	TGTGCCAGCAGCCAACTTTACTATCAAGGGCAGGGAGGGTGGACTGAAGCTTTCTTT
NA	TRBV2	TRBD2	TRBJ2-7	CASRPGGSYEQYF	TGTGCCAGCAGACCGGGGGGCTCCTACGAGCAGTACTTC
NA	TRBV10-3	NA	TRBJ2-2	CAIKGAGVSGELFF	TGTGCCATCAAAGGAGCAGGGGTCTCCGGGGAGCTGTTTTTT
NA	TRBV29-1	NA	TRBJ1-2	CSVATWQGGLGYTF	TGCAGCGTTGCCACCTGGCAGGGTGGTCTAGGCTACACCTTC
NA	TRBV6-5	NA	TRBJ2-1	CASNWDLSSYNEQFF	TGTGCCAGCAATTGGGACTTGAGCTCCTACAATGAGCAGTTCTTC
few	TRBV5-1	TRBD1	TRBJ1-1	CASSFGTGFGEAFF	TGCGCCAGCAGCTTCGGGACAGGGTTTGGTGAAGCTTTCTTT
NA	TRBV18	NA	TRBJ2-7	CASSPFDLGPPGTYEQYF	TGTGCCAGCTCACCGTTTGATCTCGGCCCCCCAGGCACCTACGAGCAGTACTTC
NA	TRBV4-3	TRBD1	TRBJ1-1	CASSPGQGGWTEAFF	TGCGCCAGCAGCCCGGGACAGGGAGGATGGACTGAAGCTTTCTTT
NA	TRBV7-9	NA	TRBJ2-5	CASSLRQTVTQYF	TGTGCCAGCAGCTTGAGACAGACTGTGACCCAGTACTTC
NA	TRBV28	TRBD2	TRBJ2-3	CASSSSSGRISTDTQYF	TGTGCCAGCAGTTCCTCTAGCGGGAGAATAAGTACAGATACGCAGTATTTT
NA	TRBV6-2/TRBV6-3	TRBD1	TRBJ2-2	CASSYSTGVTGELFF	TGTGCCAGCAGTTACTCGACAGGGGTCACCGGGGAGCTGTTTTTT
NA	TRBV7-2	NA	TRBJ2-1	CASSLQVNEQFF	TGTGCCAGCAGCTTACAGGTTAATGAGCAGTTCTTC
NA	TRBV14	NA	TRBJ2-5	CASSPRTGLQETQYF	TGTGCCAGCAGCCCCCGGACGGGGTTACAAGAGACCCAGTACTTC
NA	TRBV6-5	TRBD1	TRBJ2-4	CASSWAGGNIQYF	TGTGCCAGCAGTTGGGCAGGGGGAAACATTCAGTACTTC
NA	TRBV9	TRBD2	TRBJ2-4	CASSVRASGNKNIQYF	TGTGCCAGCAGCGTAAGGGCTAGCGGGAATAAAAACATTCAGTACTTC
NA	TRBV11-2	TRBD2	TRBJ2-7	CASSRGTTHEQYF	TGTGCCAGCAGCAGAGGGACTACCCACGAGCAGTACTTC
NA	TRBV6-5	NA	TRBJ2-7	CASKLTGSSYEQYF	TGTGCCAGCAAGCTGACGGGGAGCTCCTACGAGCAGTACTTC
NA	TRBV2	NA	TRBJ1-2	CASSGPWGGRYGYTF	TGTGCCAGCAGTGGCCCGTGGGGGGGAAGGTATGGCTACACCTTC
once	TRBV6-5	NA	TRBJ1-1	CASSPPGRPNTEAFF	TGTGCCAGCAGTCCCCCAGGGCGGCCGAACACTGAAGCTTTCTTT
NA	TRBV20-1	NA	TRBJ2-7	CSASQPSGNSYEQYF	TGCAGTGCTAGTCAACCGTCCGGGAACTCCTACGAGCAGTACTTC
NA	TRBV30	NA	TRBJ2-3	CAWSVGADTQYF	TGTGCCTGGAGTGTAGGGGCAGATACGCAGTATTTT
NA	TRBV5-1	NA	TRBJ1-3	CASSLQGIVAGNTIYF	TGCGCCAGCAGCCTACAGGGAATCGTCGCTGGAAACACCATATATTTT
NA	TRBV6-5	NA	TRBJ2-2	CASSYTTLFNTGELFF	TGTGCCAGCAGTTACACCACACTATTCAACACCGGGGAGCTGTTTTTT
NA	TRBV5-1	TRBD1	TRBJ2-7	CASSSPGQGRGEQYF	TGCGCCAGCAGCTCTCCGGGACAGGGGAGAGGGGAGCAGTACTTC
NA	TRBV6-1	NA	TRBJ1-2	CASSERTGDYGYTF	TGTGCCAGCAGTGAAAGGACTGGGGACTATGGCTACACCTTC
NA	TRBV5-4	NA	TRBJ2-7	CASSPEASDEQYF	TGTGCCAGCAGCCCGGAGGCTAGCGACGAGCAGTACTTC
NA	TRBV7-9	TRBD1	TRBJ1-4	CASSLAQGETNEKLFF	TGTGCCAGCAGCTTAGCACAGGGGGAAACTAATGAAAAACTGTTTTTT
NA	TRBV27	TRBD2	TRBJ2-7	CASRRGLAGGPCEQYF	TGTGCCAGCAGAAGAGGTTTAGCGGGGGGGCCATGCGAGCAGTACTTC
NA	TRBV2	TRBD2	TRBJ2-3	CASSKPPQAGGSTTDTQYF	TGTGCCAGCAGTAAACCCCCCCAAGCGGGAGGCTCCACTACAGATACGCAGTATTTT
NA	TRBV5-1	NA	TRBJ1-4	CASSLGMDSRTEKLFF	TGCGCCAGCAGCTTGGGCATGGACAGTAGAACTGAAAAACTGTTTTTT